These 8 T cell receptor beta chains were sequenced from one sample in a study of blood T cells in healthy people across ages. With a J-beta primer mix and a sample-barcoded 5' primer, a second PCR ran about 6 to 11 cycles. TCRdb re-called the 5' RACE reads through MiXCR, storing one row per CDR3 protein. The data hold over a million distinct CDR3 sequences, with 35% to 55% observed a single time. The material sequenced was blood. The source of these receptors is a woman in her fifties or sixties in good health.

V gene TRBV20-1 combines with J gene TRBJ2-7, with 12 bases that match TRBD2. This CDR3 comprises 15 residues. Germline loops: CDR1 DFQATT, CDR2 SNEGSKA (reference sequence). J was trimmed by 6 bases and V by 2 bases; bases with no gene match: 8. CDR3 protein: CSARPPSGRASEQYF. The CDR3 nucleotides read TGCAGTGCTAGACCTCCTAGCGGGAGGGCCAGCGAGCAGTACTTC.

Only a few counts were recorded for this clonotype. The chain is built from TRBV27 and TRBJ2-7, with D perhaps matching TRBD1 (5 bases). V was cut by 2 bases and J by 2 bases, with 13 bases left in between. This CDR3 is 15 amino acids long. The V gene's germline CDR1 is MNHEY and CDR2 SMNVEV (reference sequence). CDR3 in DNA: TGTGCCAGCAGTTTAACCCCTACAGGAACCTACGAGCAGTACTTC. Protein sequence: CASSLTPTGTYEQYF.

This clonotype turned up a few times. This sequence joins TRBV15 and TRBJ2-6; a possible D gene is TRBD1 (5 bases). Per germline, CDR1 LNHNV and CDR2 YYDKDF (reference sequence). Trimming left V 0 bases short and J 2 bases short, with 11 bases between. This CDR3 has 17 amino acids. CDR3 in DNA: TGTGCCACCAGCAGAGATGTGGGGCAAGCTGGGGCCAACGTCCTGACTTTC. This translates into CATSRDVGQAGANVLTF.

This clonotype appeared a few times. The rearrangement links TRBV7-7 to TRBJ1-2; 8 positions match TRBD1. The CDR3 is 17 amino acids. Trimming took 2 bases from V and 4 from J; bases not matched to a gene: 12. Germline V gene data show CDR1 as SSHAT and CDR2 as FNYEAQ (reference sequence). This CDR3 reads CASSLIRGQGKAYGYTF. CDR3 nucleotide sequence: TGTGCCAGCAGCTTAATCAGAGGACAGGGAAAAGCCTATGGCTACACCTTC.

This chain joins TRBV28 and TRBJ1-6; D not certain. The CDR3 covers 15 residues. V was shortened by 3 bases and J by 8 bases, with 14 bases between the two germline ends. Germline-derived CDR1 and CDR2 are MDHEN and SYDVKM. The CDR3, as DNA: TGTGCCAGCAGTTTCCTCCGGGCCCTCGATTCACCCCTCCACTTT. This codes for CASSFLRALDSPLHF.

This rearrangement joins TRBV6-5 to TRBJ2-1, with TRBD2 matching over 11 bases. Trimming cost V 4 bases and J 6 bases; bases outside gene matches: 14. CDR1 and CDR2 (germline): MNHEY, SVGAGI. This CDR3 region has 18 residues. Here the CDR3 DNA reads TGTGCCAGCAGTTCAGGGCTAGCGGGAGGTCCAGCCATCAATGAGCAGTTCTTC. Its translation: CASSSGLAGGPAINEQFF.

The V call is TRBV20-1, the J call TRBJ1-1; the D gene is possibly TRBD1 (6 bases). Germline V gene data show CDR1 as DFQATT and CDR2 as SNEGSKA (reference sequence). This CDR3 is 14 amino acids long. V was trimmed by 3 bases and J by 3 bases, leaving 14 bases between them. For the CDR3, the DNA is TGCAGTGCTAGTGGGCACGCAGGGGACACTGAAGCTTTCTTT. Translating it yields CSASGHAGDTEAFF.

This clonotype was detected only a few times. The gene calls are TRBV15 and TRBJ2-7; 8 bases agree with TRBD1. V shed 11 bases and J 1 base; nucleotides not matched to a gene: 10. This CDR3 has 14 residues. Germline V gene data show CDR1 as LNHNV and CDR2 as YYDKDF (reference sequence). The CDR3 DNA sequence: TGTGCCGTAGCTCCAGGACAGGGATCCTACGAGCAGTACTTC. The encoded protein is CAVAPGQGSYEQYF.